This is a list of T cell receptor beta chains from one sample in a study of T cell responses to AZD1222 COVID-19 vaccine. Sequencing used immunoSEQ multiplex PCR; TCRdb keeps in-frame clones, though not all of them. The table has just over 65,000 clones, about 88% seen once. Sequencing used peripheral blood, obtained on day 0 of AZD1222 vaccination. These receptors all come from an adult in good health. CDR3s include the opening cysteine and the closing phenylalanine or tryptophan. D genes are given only for firm matches. Part of the rows lack a size; the others show once, few, many or a class for expanded clones.

size: .; D: .; V: TRBV11-3; J: TRBJ1-6; CDR3: CASSCYRLKNGVYNSPLHF; DNA: TGTGCCAGCAGCTGCTACAGGTTAAAGAACGGGGTATATAATTCACCCCTCCACTTT
size: .; D: .; V: TRBV7-9; J: TRBJ1-5; CDR3: CASSPLGVNQPQHF; DNA: TGTGCCAGCAGCCCGTTAGGGGTCAATCAGCCCCAGCATTTT
size: .; D: .; V: TRBV7-2; J: TRBJ1-1; CDR3: CASSFGTEAFF; DNA: TGTGCCAGCAGCTTCGGCACTGAAGCTTTCTTT
size: .; D: .; V: TRBV9; J: TRBJ1-2; CDR3: CASSGDRRANYGYTF; DNA: TGTGCCAGCAGCGGTGACAGGAGAGCTAACTATGGCTACACCTTC
size: .; D: TRBD2; V: TRBV10-3; J: TRBJ2-2; CDR3: CAISVAGRDRKTGELFF; DNA: TGTGCCATCAGTGTCGCCGGGAGGGATAGGAAAACCGGGGAGCTGTTTTTT
size: .; D: .; V: TRBV4-1; J: TRBJ2-2; CDR3: CASSQGILSAKTNTGELFF; DNA: TGCGCCAGCAGCCAAGGAATTCTAAGCGCTAAAACGAACACCGGGGAGCTGTTTTTT
size: .; D: TRBD1; V: TRBV4-1; J: TRBJ2-7; CDR3: CASSQDRWGRGICYEQYF; DNA: TGCGCCAGCAGCCAAGACCGCTGGGGCAGGGGGATTTGCTACGAGCAGTACTTC
size: once; D: TRBD2; V: TRBV4-1; J: TRBJ2-7; CDR3: CASARDSGRVYEQYF; DNA: TGCGCCAGCGCCCGGGATAGCGGGAGAGTCTACGAGCAGTACTTC
size: .; D: .; V: TRBV4-1; J: TRBJ1-1; CDR3: CASSQGDTEAFF; DNA: TGCGCCAGCAGCCAGGGAGACACTGAAGCTTTCTTT
size: .; D: .; V: TRBV4-3; J: TRBJ2-1; CDR3: CASSPPGLDYNEQFF; DNA: TGCGCCAGCAGCCCTCCAGGGCTGGATTACAATGAGCAGTTCTTC
size: .; D: TRBD1; V: TRBV6-5; J: TRBJ2-7; CDR3: CASARDRAIEQYF; DNA: TGTGCCAGCGCCCGGGACAGGGCAATAGAGCAGTACTTC
size: .; D: .; V: TRBV6-1; J: TRBJ1-1; CDR3: CASSNRQYFEAFF; DNA: TGTGCCAGCAGTAACCGACAGTACTTTGAAGCTTTCTTT
size: .; D: .; V: TRBV18; J: TRBJ2-7; CDR3: CASSQGSLKGSYEQYF; DNA: TGTGCCAGCTCACAGGGAAGTCTGAAGGGCTCCTACGAGCAGTACTTC
size: .; D: TRBD2; V: TRBV19; J: TRBJ2-5; CDR3: CASSISGASGTGSAETQYF; DNA: TGTGCCAGTAGTATTTCAGGGGCTAGCGGGACGGGGAGTGCGGAGACCCAGTACTTC
size: .; D: .; V: TRBV2; J: TRBJ1-1; CDR3: CASSEEGGPFRAFF; DNA: TGTGCCAGCAGTGAAGAAGGAGGTCCCTTCCGGGCTTTCTTT
size: .; D: TRBD2; V: TRBV20-1; J: TRBJ2-3; CDR3: CSASRSGASTDTQYF; DNA: TGCAGTGCTAGTCGTAGCGGGGCTAGCACAGATACGCAGTATTTT
size: few; D: .; V: TRBV5-6; J: TRBJ1-2; CDR3: CASSLPGAEGNYGYTF; DNA: TGTGCCAGCAGCCTTCCTGGTGCGGAGGGAAACTATGGCTACACCTTC
size: .; D: .; V: TRBV11-2; J: TRBJ1-3; CDR3: CASSGRASSGNTIYF; DNA: TGTGCCAGCAGCGGCCGGGCGAGCTCTGGAAACACCATATATTTT
size: .; D: TRBD1; V: TRBV2; J: TRBJ1-2; CDR3: CASSPISAGGYGYTF; DNA: TGTGCCAGCAGTCCGATTTCCGCAGGGGGCTATGGCTACACCTTC
size: .; D: .; V: TRBV3-1/TRBV3-2; J: TRBJ1-1; CDR3: CASSFRGSMNTEAFF; DNA: TGTGCCAGCAGTTTCCGGGGGTCAATGAACACTGAAGCTTTCTTT